This T cell receptor beta chain was recovered during a study of cytomegalovirus exposure and HLA in healthy donors (dated by TCRdb to between 2016 and 2019). Context from the whole study: An earlier analysis of roughly 570 of the donors reported 250 to 350 Gb of sequence data and 95 million to 130 million unique TCR beta sequences obtained from around 170 million T cells. An early release that covered 500 to 800 HLA-typed donors contained 250 to 350 gigabases of sequencing data and roughly 84 million unique TCR sequences. Among the roughly 410 genotyped donors, approximately 82% belonged to the genetic ancestry cluster associated with self-reported Caucasian donors. The study aimed to test whether signatures of past pathogen exposure could be identified by cataloging public T cell receptors. The T cell repertoires of 666 subjects were profiled by immunosequencing and related to cytomegalovirus serostatus. A separate validation cohort of about 110 different subjects was used in addition to the approximately 670-subject first cohort. To predict cytomegalovirus infection status, the study brought together high-throughput TCR immunosequencing, statistical association of individual TCRs with disease status, and machine learning. In a later analysis, previously published TCR beta repertoires from fewer than 750 donors were re-analyzed and high-resolution HLA genotyping was added so that TCR occurrence patterns could be studied. The later analysis used no new phenotypic data to find candidate immune exposures, relying instead on TCR beta sequences and their occurrence across donors. An earlier analysis of approximately 500 of the donors applied high-throughput TCR beta sequencing to assess whether each TCR beta V gene segment acted as functional or pseudogenic. Alongside the repertoire data, information on donor age, sex, ethnicity and CMV serostatus was compiled. A later genetic analysis used genome-wide SNP genotypes for about 65% of the 666 donors, treating that subset as a discovery cohort. Every discovery cohort repertoire had been produced on one sequencing platform. HLA typing covered class I and class II loci at four-digit resolution. Typing coverage varied by locus: about 629-640 donors for A, B, C, DRB1 and DQB1; roughly 510 for DQA1; approximately 570 for DPA1; approximately 490 for DPB1. A few DR-DQ haplotypes were treated as single units for association and clustering because of strong linkage in the cohort. Among about 390 genotyped donors of the cohort, an average of approximately 240,000 unique TCR beta nucleotide sequences were sequenced per donor, 15% to 20% of them non-productive. The study at large found these results: A group of highly shared sequence variants was considered likely to be a technical artifact of the sequencing pipeline. When HLA alleles, especially DR and DQ, strongly co-occurred, attributing TCR associations to individual alleles was difficult. Because HLA typing was unavailable for some donors at each locus, only the typed subset was used in association tests. Linkage disequilibrium might explain the correlated functional status among segregating V segments, but an unknown experimental factor could not be excluded. In a later analysis, several top co-occurrence clusters were reported to appear linked to parvovirus B19, influenza, CMV and Epstein-Barr virus. In a later genetic analysis, fewer N-insertions in productive TCRs were reported among donors in an Asian-associated ancestry cluster than the roughly 700-donor mean. A further reported finding was that TCR beta sequences accurately predicted the HLA-A and HLA-B alleles for most subjects in the first cohort. Because counts were too low, more than 15 rarely observed V segments, including chromosome 9 orphons, were excluded from the earlier analysis of around 590 of the donors. The 87-base-pair reads could not distinguish some IMGT-functional V segments, including TRBV6-2 and TRBV6-3, so those segments were excluded. In this cohort, only TCR beta chains were sequenced, and detectable features were limited by the absence of alpha or paired-chain data. In an earlier analysis of several hundred of the donors, most TCR beta V segments were observed in productive rearrangements about 90% or about 30% of the time, broadly matching IMGT annotations. Roughly uniform sequencing depth across donors was assumed in presence/absence analyses, although this assumption may not hold. A later analysis found that most CMV-associated TCR beta chains appeared HLA-restricted, with HLA associations seemingly driven largely by CMV exposure. The classifier was reported to diagnose cytomegalovirus status with high specificity and sensitivity in both the original cohort and the validation cohort. V-gene and J-gene trimming of TCR beta chains was associated with a missense DCLRE1C variant in a later genetic analysis, and the association was replicated in an independent cohort. The study gave a list of roughly 150 TCR beta chains associated with cytomegalovirus. A later analysis found that HLA-associated TCR beta chains were more clonally expanded and had lower generation probabilities than equally common non-associated chains. A later analysis found that TCR association rates varied across HLA loci, with DRB1 alleles showing the most associated TCRs and HLA-C alleles the fewest. In vitro tests confirmed that a few of the cytomegalovirus-associated TCR beta chains recognize cytomegalovirus antigens. Immune exposure information for the cohort was limited to CMV serostatus. According to the authors, the approach could potentially be generalized to other disease states and immunological phenotypes. Most TCR sequences were observed very rarely across donors, whereas some public TCRs were present in many individuals. At a false discovery rate of 0.05, a later analysis linked fewer than 20,000 TCR beta sequences to specific HLA alleles.

V and J are trimmed by 0 bases and 8 bases, and the gene matches miss 4 bases of the junction. The CDR3 covers 14 residues, taking in both the cysteine and the phenylalanine. The entry retains the CDR3 DNA only, 42 bases that are in frame from base 1. Per the germline V gene, SGHRS is the CDR1 and YFSETQ is the CDR2. The cohort was made up of approximately 670 healthy bone marrow donors. Cohort members were all nominally healthy when sampled, although unrecorded immune exposures were likely present. The donor tested CMV seronegative and was one of the 352 seronegative cohort members. Each donor provided a peripheral blood sample, and peripheral blood mononuclear cells were used for TCR beta sequencing. The Qiagen DNeasy Blood Extraction Kit was used to extract genomic DNA from the blood cell samples. With regard to this clone: What antigen it recognizes has not been identified. Per-base qualities were not stored, and no clone one base away is much larger.

Library method: the immunoSEQ multiplex PCR assay. For the multiplex PCR, a mixture combining 60 forward primers for TCR Vbeta segments and 13 reverse primers for TCR Jbeta segments was used. The CDR3 region of rearranged TCR beta genes was amplified from genomic DNA by a multiplex PCR assay. On the Illumina HiSeq System, the amplified TCR beta libraries were sequenced as 87-base-pair reads. Turning to the authors' computational methods: In a later analysis, tens of millions of unique TCR beta chains were counted across the 666 repertoires, and approximately 11 million of these chains were shared by at least two donors. Raw reads were error-corrected and collapsed into unique sequences with a nearest-neighbor algorithm that merged closely related sequences to remove PCR and sequencing errors. CDR3 sequences were aligned to IMGT reference sequences to assign V, D and J gene segments. For a sequence to be retained, a match of at least six nucleotides was required to both a V gene segment and a J gene segment. A rearrangement counted as productive if the CDR3 had no stop codons and remained in frame with V and J, and every other rearrangement counted as non-productive. Following IMGT convention, CDR3 was defined as the stretch from the second conserved V-encoded cysteine up to the conserved J-encoded phenylalanine. The earlier analysis of some 580 of the donors excluded any sequence lacking an unambiguous match to a single V gene segment. In an earlier analysis of roughly 600 of the donors, a V segment was called functional when productive rearrangements were above 56.7%, and segregating when the standard deviation between donors exceeded 5%. A statistical classification framework was built to diagnose cytomegalovirus status from the catalog of TCR beta chain sequences. A later analysis assigned V and J genes by comparing TCR nucleotide sequences with IMGT/GENE-DB human TR gene sequences. The TCRdist pipeline was used in a later analysis to assign CDR3 sequences and most-parsimonious VDJ recombination scenarios. A later analysis defined each TCR beta chain by its CDR3 amino acid sequence plus V-gene family, and excluded reads lacking a unique V-gene family. In a later analysis, nearly 600 highly shared, low-generation-probability nucleotide sequences were removed to address suspected cross-contamination and a sequencing artifact. In a later analysis, a clonal expansion index was calculated for each public chain from normalized within-repertoire ranks of inferred template counts. A later analysis computed generation probabilities with a VDJ recombination model fitted to out-of-frame rearrangements, and checked the results against IGoR. In a later analysis, TCR-TCR, TCR-HLA and TCR-CMV co-occurrence was scored with hypergeometric tests, and a repertoire-size bias correction was applied to TCR pairs. In a later analysis, false discovery rates were estimated by permuting HLA or CMV assignments 20 times. A later analysis grouped co-occurring TCRs with DBSCAN, adding TCRdist sequence similarity when clustering within HLA-allele-positive subsets. Co-occurrence clustering excluded repertoires with fewer than 30,000 or more than 120,000 public chains, plus five with anomalous nucleotide sharing. As stored in TCRdb, this immuneACCESS dataset retains in-frame rearrangements with V and J assigned. A fraction of the clones does not appear; measured against another copy, unresolved V genes explain less than half of the discrepancy, and the remainder lacks a known reason. The DNA gave D and trimming, while V, J and clone size come from that table. This sample holds about 110,000 clones; 65% to 75% were observed only once. The ten largest clones take up 2.5% to 3.5% of the sample.

Sequences were obtained from PBMCs. This clonotype was obtained from a female donor in good health and CMV-seronegative. Here the chain combines TRBV5-1 and TRBJ2-1, with 8 bases in between that match TRBD1. The bases read TGCGCCAGCAGCTTGGTAGGACAGGGCGATGAGCAGTTCTTC. Translated, this is CASSLVGQGDEQFF.